This T cell receptor (beta chain) was documented in a study of blood T cell repertoires in COVID-19. This table comes from immunoSEQ multiplex PCR, and its TCRdb copy is limited to in-frame clones, with some not included. The sample consists of roughly 300,000 clones, roughly 80% of them appearing once. CDR1 SGHNT and CDR2 YYREEE come from the germline V gene (reference sequence). CDR3 length equals 15 residues. V was pared by 4 bases and J by 3 bases, with 6 bases of the junction left unmatched. This clone was detected a few times. This sequence was found in a human donor with COVID-19, enrolled during active disease. The donor label of this sample is uncertain. The sequenced sample consisted of peripheral blood. The V and J genes are TRBV5-4 and TRBJ2-7, with TRBD2 matching over 11 bases. Here the CDR3 DNA reads TGTGCCAGCAGCATTAGCGGGAGGGTCAACTACGAGCAGTACTTC. The encoded protein is CASSISGRVNYEQYF.